This TCR beta chain was identified during a study of T cell repertoires in cytomegalovirus infection. About the study: Public TCR beta signature analysis indicated the presence of both CMV infection and matching HLA type.

CDR1 is DFQATT and CDR2 is SNEGSKA in the germline V gene (reference sequence). V lost 1 base and J 4 bases, leaving 17 bases between the germline ends. The CDR3 has 17 residues. MiXCR, run by TCRdb on the reads, gives a single entry per CDR3 protein. The data contain some 700,000 distinct CDR3 sequences, approximately 33% of them seen just once; the ten biggest clones take up 15% to 20%. Study results and caveats: What dominated the ex vivo response were HLA-C-restricted CMV-specific TCR beta clonotypes.

This clonotype was seen only a few times. The antigen remains undetermined. The TCR sequence derives from a human donor in good health (CMV status not recorded). Some clones in this sample may be carry-over from other donors' samples. The sequencing here drew on cultured PBMCs, taken from culture after CMV antigen stimulation. The chain recombines TRBV20-1 with TRBJ1-6, with a tentative D call TRBD1 (5 bases). In nucleotides, the CDR3 is TGCAGTGCTAGAGGTGGGGATGGGACGGTTTATAATTCACCCCTCCACTTT. Amino acid sequence: CSARGGDGTVYNSPLHF.